The T cell receptor beta chain described here comes from a study of regulatory T cells in long-lasting Graves disease. Study outcomes and limitations: The study found persistent patients shared more public clonotypes (2,741) than new patients (966).

Arm-PCR of CDR3 regions and iRepertoire HTBI primers were used to build TCR beta libraries. In TCRdb, the multiplex PCR reads were re-called with MiXCR into one record per CDR3 protein. In the table there are roughly 350,000 distinct CDR3 sequences, around 17% of which are singletons. Germline lookup yields CDR1 KGHDR and CDR2 SFDVKD. The CDR3 loop spans 16 amino acids. Trimming shortened V by 1 base and J by 1 base, and 11 bases separated the two germline ends. This clonotype came up a few times. Its specificity is not known. The time point here: newly diagnosed GD, antithyroid drugs for less than 3 months. The TCR library was prepared using RNA isolated from PBMCs. Diagnosis followed American Thyroid Association guidelines for Graves' disease. The sample was also reused in another study, on T cells in Graves' hyperthyroidism and ophthalmopathy. That work contributes: Clinical symptoms, serum thyroxine and TRAb, thyroid ultrasound and orbital computed tomography together formed the diagnostic basis. First-round RT-PCR of the TCR CDR3 relied on the HTBI primer set.

This chain connects TRBV24-1 to TRBJ2-3; maybe TRBD2 (6 bases). Sequencing used peripheral blood mononuclear cells (PBMCs), obtained at new diagnosis, from a patient treated with antithyroid drugs. The source is a man in his forties with Graves disease. The CDR3 loop reads CATSDFKRLGTDTQYF. CDR3 DNA sequence: TGTGCCACCAGTGATTTCAAACGACTAGGCACAGATACGCAGTATTTT.